The clone carrying this T cell receptor (beta chain) showed up many times. TCRdb reprocessed the 5' RACE reads via MiXCR and lists one record per CDR3 protein. The sample records 110,000 or so distinct CDR3 sequences, 11% being singletons. Trimming cost V 3 bases and J 7 bases, with 12 bases left between them. The length of the CDR3 is 14 residues. Looked up from germline, CDR1 is LGHDT and CDR2 is YNNKEL (reference sequence). Time point described: blood at routine non-recurrence follow-up after resection. Sequencing of whole RNA from tumor, nontumor lung or frozen PBMC involved no sorting. This entry is derived from a study of spatial heterogeneity in lung cancer. In the study overall: In cases with available follow-up PBMC samples, these were sequenced at a median of about 25 months after resection.

The rearrangement uses TRBV3-1 and TRBJ1-4; D unclear. The sequences come from PBMCs, collected at follow-up. The source of this sequence is a female donor with early-stage non-small cell lung cancer. The CDR3 DNA follows: TGTGCCAGCAGCCAGCGGACCCTCGGTGAAAAACTGTTTTTT. Protein sequence: CASSQRTLGEKLFF. The full variable domain, rest sourced from reference TRBV3-1 and TRBJ1-4, is DTAVSQTPKYLVTQMGNDKSIKCEQNLGHDTMYWYKQDSKKFLKIMFSYNNKELIINETVPNRFSPKSPDKAHLNLHINSLELGDSAVYFCASSQRTLGEKLFFGSGTQLSVL.